The present T cell receptor (beta chain) was sequenced within a study of vaccination and CD4 T cells after COVID-19. Noted treatment: approximately nine-day PBMC culture with coronavirus spike peptide pools or control peptides (ViraFEST assay). Pre-COVID-19 pandemic sampling (2011-2018) yielded the unexposed donor's CD4+ T cells. As for this clonotype: What it binds is not known.

Cultured CD4+ T-cell DNA underwent Oncomine TCR Beta short-read sequencing. TCRdb reanalysed the PCR reads using MiXCR and keeps one entry per CDR3 protein. This table holds over 7,500 distinct CDR3 sequences, less than 40% found once. This CDR3 is built from 14 residues. Per the germline V gene, CDR1 is SGHRS and CDR2 is YFSETQ. The V gene lost 4 bases and the J gene lost 1 base, with 11 bases spanning the gap. The chain employs TRBV5-1 and TRBJ1-1; a weak D match, TRBD1 (6 bases). This TCR was recovered from a human donor in good health. The sample consisted of CD4+ T cells from blood, cultured in vitro. CDR3: CASSRGTQNTEAFF. The CDR3 bases are TGCGCCAGCAGCCGGGGGACACAGAACACTGAAGCTTTCTTT.